This TCR beta chain was found in a study of T cell changes during pregnancy in multiple sclerosis. The method was immunoSEQ multiplex PCR; TCRdb's version includes in-frame clones alone and lacks a portion of them. The sample shows about 72,000 clones, 90% to 95% of them seen only once. V trimming: 1 base; J trimming: 2 bases; junction bases outside the gene matches: 6. The CDR3 extends over 16 amino acids. The germline V gene encodes CDR1 SGHTA and CDR2 FQGNSA. The sequence was collected from a female donor in good health, enrolled as a control in a pregnancy study. Sequenced here: peripheral blood, sampled in the first trimester of pregnancy. The rearrangement uses TRBV7-2 and TRBJ2-7, with 9 bases that match TRBD2. The CDR3 reads CASSLGSEREAYEQYF. The CDR3 DNA reads TGTGCCAGCAGCTTAGGGTCCGAGCGGGAGGCCTACGAGCAGTACTTC.